One sample yielded the 6 T cell receptor beta chains listed below, sequenced in a study of CD8 T cells in ankylosing spondylitis. Study conclusions and caveats: Typical of ankylosing spondylitis blood, it appeared, was a TCR beta motif of fewer than 10 highly homologous variants.

TCRdb processed the 5' RACE reads anew with MiXCR; each CDR3 protein has one entry. The data hold some 700,000 distinct CDR3 sequences, with under 20% observed a single time. These receptors have no known antigen. Sequenced sample: blood, either unsorted or a sorted T cell fraction (not recorded which). Source of these receptors: a male donor with ankylosing spondylitis.

This clonotype has more than one count but fewer than ten. This chain connects TRBV9 to TRBJ2-3, with TRBD2 as a possible D gene (5 bases). Germline lookup yields CDR1 SGDLS and CDR2 YYNGEE. V was shortened by 0 bases and J by 9 bases, with 14 bases between the two germline ends. There are 14 residues in the CDR3. The CDR3 region is CASSVAGSDLTQYF. The CDR3 bases are TGTGCCAGCAGCGTAGCCGGTAGCGACCTCACGCAGTATTTT.

In its sample, this clonotype was seen a few times. This chain links TRBV12-3 or TRBV12-4 with TRBJ1-6; no clear D gene. V lost 5 bases to trimming and J lost 14 bases, with 13 bases between them. The CDR3 runs to 12 residues. CDR3 in amino acids: CASSSGVRSLHF. The CDR3 nucleotides are TGTGCCAGCAGTAGCGGAGTTCGATCCCTCCACTTT.

This clonotype was seen many times. J is TRBJ2-3 and V is TRBV12-3 or TRBV12-4, with D possibly TRBD2 on 6 matching bases. The CDR3 is 16 amino acids. V was cut by 7 bases and J by 0 bases, with 17 bases left in between. CDR3 amino acids: CASTSGRGSSTDTQYF. CDR3 DNA sequence: TGTGCCAGCACTTCGGGACGGGGGTCCAGCACAGATACGCAGTATTTT.

This clonotype was counted a few times. The chain employs TRBV12-3 or TRBV12-4 and TRBJ1-1, with D unclear. The CDR3 is 11 amino acids. V dropped 8 bases and J dropped 11 bases, with 15 bases sitting between them. CDR3 protein: CASGQAGIAFF. The CDR3 DNA is TGTGCCAGCGGCCAGGCGGGAATTGCTTTCTTT.

This clonotype has a handful of counts. V gene TRBV20-1 combines with J gene TRBJ1-2; TRBD1 agrees at 8 bases. The V and J ends lost 7 bases and 4 bases, in that order; junction bases with no gene match: 8. Looked up from germline, CDR1 is DFQATT and CDR2 is SNEGSKA (reference sequence). The CDR3 sequence is 13 residues long. In DNA form, the CDR3 reads TGCAGTGTCCCGGACAGGGAGTCCTATGGCTACACCTTC. It yields the protein CSVPDRESYGYTF.

In its sample, this clonotype was seen a few times. The chain carries TRBV12-3 or TRBV12-4 and TRBJ2-4, with a tentative D call TRBD2 (5 bases). Trimming shortened V by 3 bases and J by 3 bases, and 12 bases separated the two germline ends. The CDR3 loop spans 15 amino acids. CDR3 in DNA: TGTGCCAGCAGTTTCTCCCGTAGCGTCAAAAACATTCAGTACTTC. Protein product: CASSFSRSVKNIQYF.